This TCR beta chain was recovered during a study of control samples from healthy donors and cancer patients. V shed 4 bases, J shed 1 base, and the junction held 2 bases outside the gene matches. This CDR3 is built from 14 residues. The germline CDR1 and CDR2 sequences are SGHNT and YYREEE (reference sequence). The assay was immunoSEQ multiplex PCR, and TCRdb's table has in-frame clones only and misses some. The data contain 150,000 or so clones, approximately 94% of them singletons. This sequence originates from a woman in her forties in good health. This chain links TRBV5-4 with TRBJ1-5; 7 bases match TRBD1. Sample: blood. The CDR3 is CASSRQGSNQPQHF. The CDR3 region has the DNA TGTGCCAGCAGCCGACAGGGAAGCAATCAGCCCCAGCATTTT.